The present T cell receptor (beta chain) was sequenced within a study of OX40 agonist ivuxolimab in advanced cancers. From germline, CDR1 is LNHDA and CDR2 SQIVND (reference sequence). With 7 bases removed from V and 8 bases from J, the gap between germline ends came to 8 bases. CDR3 length: 10 amino acids. Autoimmune disease history or systemic immunosuppression was exclusionary. Profiled with immunoSEQ multiplex PCR; TCRdb holds only in-frame clones, not every one. This sample has around 46,000 clones, with around 92% found just once. The rearrangement joins TRBV19 to TRBJ1-2; D unclear. Sequenced material: CD4+ or CD8+ T cells sorted from blood, taken in a trial of the OX40 agonist ivuxolimab. The TCR originated in an adult with an advanced solid tumor such as melanoma, head and neck, liver or kidney cancer. The CDR3 DNA reads TGTGCCAGTAAGGAGAGCGGCTACACCTTC. Translation gives CASKESGYTF.